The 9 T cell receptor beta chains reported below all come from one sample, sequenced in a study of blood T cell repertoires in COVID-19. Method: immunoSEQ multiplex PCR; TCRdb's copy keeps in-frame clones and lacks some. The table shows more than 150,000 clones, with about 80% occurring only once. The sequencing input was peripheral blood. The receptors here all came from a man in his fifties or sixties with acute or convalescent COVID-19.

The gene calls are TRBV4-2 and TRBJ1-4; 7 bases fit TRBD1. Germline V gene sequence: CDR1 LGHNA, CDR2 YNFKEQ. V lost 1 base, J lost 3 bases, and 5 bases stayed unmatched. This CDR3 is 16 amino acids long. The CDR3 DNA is TGTGCCAGCAGCCAAGCGGTCCAGGGGGCTAATGAAAAACTGTTTTTT. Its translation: CASSQAVQGANEKLFF.

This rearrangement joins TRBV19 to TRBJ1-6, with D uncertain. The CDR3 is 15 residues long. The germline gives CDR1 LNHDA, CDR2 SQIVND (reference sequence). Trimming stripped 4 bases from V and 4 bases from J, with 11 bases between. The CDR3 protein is CASSTGRRYNSPLHF. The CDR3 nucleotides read TGTGCCAGTAGTACGGGAAGGAGGTATAATTCACCCCTCCACTTT.

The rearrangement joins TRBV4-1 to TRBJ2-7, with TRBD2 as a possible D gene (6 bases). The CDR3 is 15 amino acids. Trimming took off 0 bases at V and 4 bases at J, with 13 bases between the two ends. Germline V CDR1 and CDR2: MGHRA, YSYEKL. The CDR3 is CASSQDWQGLYEQYF. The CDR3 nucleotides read TGCGCCAGCAGCCAAGATTGGCAGGGACTTTACGAGCAGTACTTC.

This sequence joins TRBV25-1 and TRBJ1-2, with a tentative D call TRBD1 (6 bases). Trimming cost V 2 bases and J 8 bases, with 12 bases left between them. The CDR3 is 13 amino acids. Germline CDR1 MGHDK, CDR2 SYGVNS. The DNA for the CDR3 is TGTGCCAGCAGTGAAATTACAGGGTCGGGCTACACCTTC. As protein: CASSEITGSGYTF.

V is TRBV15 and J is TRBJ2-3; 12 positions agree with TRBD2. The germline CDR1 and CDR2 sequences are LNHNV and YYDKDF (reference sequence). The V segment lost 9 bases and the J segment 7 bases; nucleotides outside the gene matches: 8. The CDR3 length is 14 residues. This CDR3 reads CATSTSGSRNTQYF. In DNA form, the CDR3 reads TGTGCCACGTCGACTAGCGGGAGTAGGAATACGCAGTATTTT.

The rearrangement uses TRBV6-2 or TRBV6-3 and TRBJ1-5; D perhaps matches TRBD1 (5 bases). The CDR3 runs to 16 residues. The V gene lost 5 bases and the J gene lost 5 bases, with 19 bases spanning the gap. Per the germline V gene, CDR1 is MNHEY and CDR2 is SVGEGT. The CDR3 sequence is CASSPSGGGRYQPQHF. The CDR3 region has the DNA TGTGCCAGCAGTCCCTCGGGGGGAGGGCGATATCAGCCCCAGCATTTT.

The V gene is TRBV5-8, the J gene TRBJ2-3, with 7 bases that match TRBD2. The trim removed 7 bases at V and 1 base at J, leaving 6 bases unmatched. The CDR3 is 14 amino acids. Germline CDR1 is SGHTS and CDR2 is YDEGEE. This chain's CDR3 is CASSGRAGTDTQYF. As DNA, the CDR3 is TGTGCCAGCTCGGGGAGGGCGGGCACAGATACGCAGTATTTT.

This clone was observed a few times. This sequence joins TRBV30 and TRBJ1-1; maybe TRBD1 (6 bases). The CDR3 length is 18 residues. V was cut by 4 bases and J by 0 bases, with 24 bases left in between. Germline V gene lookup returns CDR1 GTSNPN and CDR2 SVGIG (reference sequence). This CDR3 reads CAWNVRRRTVRMNTEAFF. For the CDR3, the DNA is TGTGCCTGGAATGTTCGTCGGCGGACAGTTCGCATGAACACTGAAGCTTTCTTT.

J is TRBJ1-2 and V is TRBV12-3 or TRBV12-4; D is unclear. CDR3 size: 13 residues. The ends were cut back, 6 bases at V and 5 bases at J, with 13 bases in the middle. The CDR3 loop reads CASSPPPLYGYTF. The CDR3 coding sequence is TGTGCCAGCAGCCCCCCTCCGCTATATGGCTACACCTTC.